Shown below are 23 T cell receptor beta chains from a single sample sequenced in a study of CD8 T cells in Susac syndrome. Random hexamers served to reverse transcribe about 0.5 to 1 ug RNA. TCRdb called the immunoSEQ multiplex PCR reads again in MiXCR, with one record for every CDR3 protein. In the table there are approximately 70,000 distinct CDR3 sequences, around 96% of which are singletons. The sample comprised CD8+ T cells from PBMCs. The source is a human donor with multiple sclerosis.

This rearrangement joins TRBV29-1 to TRBJ2-5, with D maybe TRBD1 (6 bases). The germline V gene has CDR1 SQVTM and CDR2 ANQGSEA. The length of the CDR3 is 13 residues. V lost 3 bases and J lost 5, with 13 bases in between. Written as DNA, the CDR3 is TGCAGCGTTGACCCCCGGGACACTGAGACCCAGTACTTC. It yields the protein CSVDPRDTETQYF.

The J gene is TRBJ2-5, the V gene TRBV7-2; possibly TRBD2 for D (6 bases). The germline V gene encodes CDR1 SGHTA and CDR2 FQGNSA. V was shortened by 2 bases and J by 5 bases, with 12 bases between the two germline ends. The CDR3 extends over 14 amino acids. The CDR3 bases are TGTGCCAGCAGCTTATGGAGGGACGGGGAGACCCAGTACTTC. Amino acids: CASSLWRDGETQYF. Drawing the rest from reference TRBV7-2 and TRBJ2-5, the complete variable domain is GAGVSQSPSNKVTEKGKDVELRCDPISGHTALYWYRQSLGQGLEFLIYFQGNSAPDKSGLPSDRFSAERTGGSVSTLTIQRTQQEDSAVYLCASSLWRDGETQYFGPGTRLLVL.

The chain couples TRBV6-2 or TRBV6-3 to TRBJ2-7, with D unresolved. The CDR3 totals 14 residues. Trimming pared 6 bases from V and 3 bases from J, leaving 15 bases between. Per germline, CDR1 MNHEY and CDR2 SVGEGT. The CDR3 nucleotides read TGTGCCAGCAGCAACATCGACGGCAGCTACGAGCAGTACTTC. It translates to CASSNIDGSYEQYF.

This sequence joins TRBV6-5 and TRBJ2-1; D is ambiguous. The CDR3 runs to 14 residues. In germline, CDR1 is MNHEY, CDR2 SVGAGI. V was cut by 2 bases and J by 6 bases, with 11 bases left in between. CDR3 amino acids: CASSYSTTINEQFF. DNA for the CDR3: TGTGCCAGCAGTTACAGTACTACCATCAATGAGCAGTTCTTC.

This chain links TRBV6-1 with TRBJ2-2; D unclear. The CDR3 runs 16 residues. Looked up from germline, CDR1 is MNHNS and CDR2 is SASEGT. V dropped 6 bases and J dropped 6 bases, with 20 bases sitting between them. CDR3 coding DNA: TGTGCCAGCAGAACCCTTCCTTCCGAGCAAGCCGGGGAGCTGTTTTTT. The encoded protein is CASRTLPSEQAGELFF.

The rearrangement uses TRBV20-1 and TRBJ2-5; D perhaps matches TRBD1 (6 bases). Germline V gene data show CDR1 as DFQATT and CDR2 as SNEGSKA (reference sequence). The CDR3 sequence is 14 residues long. Trimming removed 0 bases at V and 0 bases at J, with 8 bases between. The CDR3 reads CSARDTGNQETQYF. In DNA form, the CDR3 reads TGCAGTGCTAGAGATACAGGGAACCAAGAGACCCAGTACTTC.

The chain carries TRBV7-9 and TRBJ2-1; the D gene could be TRBD1 or TRBD2 (5 bases each). The germline V gene has CDR1 SEHNR and CDR2 FQNEAQ (reference sequence). The germline V and J ends were trimmed by 1 base and 5 bases, with 9 bases remaining between them. This CDR3 has 14 amino acids. As DNA, the CDR3 is TGTGCCAGCAGCTTAGTCGGGGCGGACAATGAGCAGTTCTTC. Translating gives CASSLVGADNEQFF.

The chain links TRBV5-4 to TRBJ2-7; 10 bases fit TRBD2. The CDR3 length is 16 residues. V lost 4 bases, J lost 0 bases, and 7 bases stayed unmatched. Germline loops: CDR1 SGHNT, CDR2 YYREEE (reference sequence). The CDR3 loop is CASSPGASGSSYEQYF. The CDR3 DNA reads as TGTGCCAGCAGCCCAGGGGCTAGCGGGAGCTCCTACGAGCAGTACTTC.

This clonotype was recorded once. This sequence joins TRBV15 and TRBJ2-7, with 7 bases identical to TRBD1. CDR3 length: 13 residues. CDR1 is LNHNV and CDR2 is YYDKDF in the germline V gene (reference sequence). The ends lost 3 bases at V and 2 bases at J; junction bases unmatched: 1. The CDR3 DNA is TGTGCCACCAGCAGTGGACAGGCCTACGAGCAGTACTTC. It codes for CATSSGQAYEQYF.

The chain employs TRBV20-1 and TRBJ1-2; D gene unclear. CDR1 is DFQATT and CDR2 is SNEGSKA in the germline V gene (reference sequence). The CDR3 is made up of 12 amino acids. The chain's CDR3 is CSPPKDTVGYTF. The DNA for the CDR3 is TGCAGCCCCCCTAAGGATACAGTAGGCTACACCTTC.

The gene calls are TRBV7-9 and TRBJ2-2, with D maybe TRBD2 (6 bases). The CDR3 contains 14 residues. The V gene's germline CDR1 is SEHNR and CDR2 FQNEAQ (reference sequence). V was cut by 5 bases and J by 5 bases, with 12 bases left in between. The CDR3 here is CASSPTAGTGELFF. CDR3 bases: TGTGCCAGCAGCCCGACGGCGGGGACCGGGGAGCTGTTTTTT.

V is TRBV30 and J is TRBJ1-1; 7 bases fit TRBD1. Germline V lookup: CDR1 GTSNPN, CDR2 SVGIG (reference sequence). CDR3 length: 13 amino acids. V lost 5 bases to trimming and J lost 7 bases; unmatched junction nucleotides: 10. Here the CDR3 DNA reads TGTGCCTGGGGTGGGACAGCCTCCATTGAAGCTTTCTTT. Its translation is CAWGGTASIEAFF. The entire variable domain, with the rest obtained from reference TRBV30 and TRBJ1-1, is as follows: SQTIHQWPATLVQPVGSPLSLECTVEGTSNPNLYWYRQAAGRGLQLLFYSVGIGQISSEVPQNLSASRPQDRQFILSSKKLLLSDSGFYLCAWGGTASIEAFFGQGTRLTVV.

The V gene is TRBV3-1, the J gene TRBJ2-7; tentative D call: TRBD2 (6 bases). The CDR3 is 14 amino acids. V lost 5 bases to trimming and J lost 0 bases, with 11 bases between them. The germline V gene encodes CDR1 LGHDT and CDR2 YNNKEL (reference sequence). CDR3 bases: TGTGCCAGCAGCTTAGCGGTAAACTCCTACGAGCAGTACTTC. It specifies CASSLAVNSYEQYF.

The J gene is TRBJ1-4, the V gene TRBV7-3; D ambiguous. This CDR3 contains 13 residues. The V gene's germline CDR1 is SGHTA and CDR2 FQGTGA. With 1 base removed from V and 7 bases from J, the gap between germline ends came to 7 bases. The CDR3: CASSLNVGEKLFF. The CDR3 nucleotides are TGTGCCAGCAGCTTAAACGTGGGTGAAAAACTGTTTTTT.

The V and J genes are TRBV29-1 and TRBJ2-7, with D perhaps TRBD2 (6 bases). Germline values: CDR1 SQVTM, CDR2 ANQGSEA. The CDR3 sequence is 13 residues long. V was shortened by 5 bases and J by 2 bases, with 13 bases between the two germline ends. CDR3 in amino acids: CSVLSGTTYEQYF. The CDR3 nucleotides are TGCAGCGTTCTTAGCGGAACAACCTACGAGCAGTACTTC.

The rearrangement joins TRBV24-1 to TRBJ2-2; 7 bases agree with TRBD1. Trimming removed 9 bases from V and 7 bases from J; junction bases left unmatched: 7. Germline CDR1 reads KGHDR; CDR2 reads SFDVKD. The CDR3 is 13 amino acids. CDR3 protein: CATQTGSGGELFF. The CDR3 DNA is TGTGCCACCCAGACAGGGAGCGGCGGGGAGCTGTTTTTT.

The gene calls are TRBV6-2 or TRBV6-3 and TRBJ2-1; D is undetermined. V was shortened by 3 bases and J by 6 bases, with 6 bases between the two germline ends. CDR3 length equals 12 residues. In germline, CDR1 is MNHEY, CDR2 SVGEGT. This CDR3 is CASSYTGNEQFF. Here the CDR3 DNA reads TGTGCCAGCAGTTATACCGGCAATGAGCAGTTCTTC.

The chain joins TRBV29-1 to TRBJ2-5, with D perhaps TRBD1 or TRBD2 (5 bases each). Germline CDR1 reads SQVTM; CDR2 reads ANQGSEA. V was cut by 7 bases and J by 0 bases, with 12 bases left in between. This CDR3 region has 13 residues. The CDR3 bases are TGCAGCGCCGAAGGGACGGACCAAGAGACCCAGTACTTC. Translation gives CSAEGTDQETQYF.

The chain is built from TRBV5-6 and TRBJ2-4; 10 bases are a match to TRBD1. This CDR3 is 14 amino acids long. With 3 bases clipped from V and 4 bases from J, the junction kept 1 base outside the gene matches. The germline V gene has CDR1 SGHDT and CDR2 YYEEEE. This CDR3 reads CASSWGQGKNIQYF. For the CDR3, the DNA is TGTGCCAGCAGCTGGGGACAGGGGAAAAACATTCAGTACTTC.

This chain connects TRBV27 to TRBJ2-3, with D unresolved. This CDR3 comprises 13 residues. The germline CDR1 and CDR2 sequences are MNHEY and SMNVEV (reference sequence). Trimming stripped 5 bases from V and 0 bases from J, with 6 bases between. The CDR3 here is CASSPLSTDTQYF. The DNA for the CDR3 is TGTGCCAGCAGTCCCTTGAGCACAGATACGCAGTATTTT.

The genes are TRBV27 and TRBJ2-7, with 8 bases aligning to TRBD1. The length of the CDR3 is 15 residues. The J segment lost 6 bases and the V segment lost 0 bases, leaving 7 bases of the junction unmatched. From germline, CDR1 is MNHEY and CDR2 SMNVEV (reference sequence). The CDR3 spells CASSLSWDRRGEQYF. The DNA of the CDR3 is TGTGCCAGCAGTTTATCATGGGACAGGAGGGGCGAGCAGTACTTC.

The chain has TRBV25-1 and TRBJ2-3, with D unclear. V lost 1 base, J lost 4 bases, and 15 bases lay in between. This CDR3 contains 16 residues. CDR1 MGHDK and CDR2 SYGVNS come from the germline V gene. DNA of the CDR3: TGTGCCAGCAGTGAATTCTGGGAAGAGGTGGCAGATACGCAGTATTTT. It yields the protein CASSEFWEEVADTQYF.

The chain carries TRBV7-9 and TRBJ1-1, with D perhaps TRBD1 (6 bases). Germline V CDR1 and CDR2: SEHNR, FQNEAQ (reference sequence). V lost 4 bases and J 10 bases, leaving 16 bases between the germline ends. The CDR3 length is 13 residues. The CDR3 spells CASSSERQVVAFF. The CDR3, as DNA: TGTGCCAGCAGCTCGGAAAGACAGGTGGTAGCTTTCTTT.